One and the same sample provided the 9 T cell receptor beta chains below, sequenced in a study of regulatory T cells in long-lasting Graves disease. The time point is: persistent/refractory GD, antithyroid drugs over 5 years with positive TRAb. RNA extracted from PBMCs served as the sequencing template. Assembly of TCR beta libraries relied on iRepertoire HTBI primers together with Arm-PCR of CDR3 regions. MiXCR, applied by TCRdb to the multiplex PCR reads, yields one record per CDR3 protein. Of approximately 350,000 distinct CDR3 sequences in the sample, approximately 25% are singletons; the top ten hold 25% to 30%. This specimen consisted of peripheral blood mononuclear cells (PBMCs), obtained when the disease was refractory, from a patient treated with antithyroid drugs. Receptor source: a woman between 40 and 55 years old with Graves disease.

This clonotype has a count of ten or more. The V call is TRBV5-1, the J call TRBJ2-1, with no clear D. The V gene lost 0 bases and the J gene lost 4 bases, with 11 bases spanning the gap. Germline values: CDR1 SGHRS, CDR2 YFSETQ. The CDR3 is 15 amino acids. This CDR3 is CASSLVGGPYNEQFF. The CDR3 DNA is TGCGCCAGCAGCTTGGTGGGCGGCCCGTACAATGAGCAGTTCTTC.

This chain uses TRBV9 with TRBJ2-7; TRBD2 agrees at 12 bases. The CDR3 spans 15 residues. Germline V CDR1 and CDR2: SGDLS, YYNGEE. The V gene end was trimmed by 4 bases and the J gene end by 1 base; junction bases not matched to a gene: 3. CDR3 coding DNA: TGTGCCAGCAGCTCTAGCGGGAGGGGGTCCTACGAGCAGTACTTC. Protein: CASSSSGRGSYEQYF.

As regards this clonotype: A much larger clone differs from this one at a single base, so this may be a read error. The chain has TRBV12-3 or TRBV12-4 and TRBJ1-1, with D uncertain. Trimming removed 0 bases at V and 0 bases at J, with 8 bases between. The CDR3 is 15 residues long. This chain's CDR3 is CASSLAVTMNTEAFF. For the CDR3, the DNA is TGTGCCAGCAGTTTAGCCGTCACCATGAACACTGAAGCTTTCTTT.

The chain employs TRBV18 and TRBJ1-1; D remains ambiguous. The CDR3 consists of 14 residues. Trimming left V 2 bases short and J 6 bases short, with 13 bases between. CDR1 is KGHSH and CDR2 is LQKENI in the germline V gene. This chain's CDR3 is CASSPGKERAEAFF. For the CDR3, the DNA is TGTGCCAGCTCACCAGGCAAGGAAAGAGCTGAAGCTTTCTTT.

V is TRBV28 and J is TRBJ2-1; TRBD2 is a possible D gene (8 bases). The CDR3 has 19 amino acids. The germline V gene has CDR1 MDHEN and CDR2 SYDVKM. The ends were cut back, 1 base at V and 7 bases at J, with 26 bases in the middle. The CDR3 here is CASSLSYLRGIAGLNEQFF. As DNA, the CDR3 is TGTGCCAGCAGTTTATCATACCTCAGGGGGATAGCGGGATTGAATGAGCAGTTCTTC.

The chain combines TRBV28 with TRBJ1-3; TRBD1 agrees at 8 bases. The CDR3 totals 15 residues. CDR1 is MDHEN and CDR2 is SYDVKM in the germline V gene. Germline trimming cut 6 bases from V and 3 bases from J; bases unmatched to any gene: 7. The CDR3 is CASSPGGAGGNTIYF. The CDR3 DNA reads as TGTGCCAGCAGCCCAGGGGGCGCGGGTGGAAACACCATATATTTT.

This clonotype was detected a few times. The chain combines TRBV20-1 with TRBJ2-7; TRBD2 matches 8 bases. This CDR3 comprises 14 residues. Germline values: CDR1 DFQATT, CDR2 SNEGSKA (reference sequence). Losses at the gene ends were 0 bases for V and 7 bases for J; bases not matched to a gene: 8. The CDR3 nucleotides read TGCAGTGCTAGAGAGGCCGGGGGGGGCTGGGAGCAGTACTTC. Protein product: CSAREAGGGWEQYF.

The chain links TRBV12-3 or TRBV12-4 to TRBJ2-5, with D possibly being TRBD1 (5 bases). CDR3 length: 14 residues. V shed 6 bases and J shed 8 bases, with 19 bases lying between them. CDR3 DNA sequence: TGTGCCAGCAGCTCTGGTTGGGGCCGGCAAACCCAGTACTTC. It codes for CASSSGWGRQTQYF.

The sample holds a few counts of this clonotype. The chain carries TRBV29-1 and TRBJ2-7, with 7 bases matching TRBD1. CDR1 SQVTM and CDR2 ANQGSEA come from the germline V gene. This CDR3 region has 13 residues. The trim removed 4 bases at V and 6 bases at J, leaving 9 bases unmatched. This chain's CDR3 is CSVAQQGVGEQYF. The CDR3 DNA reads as TGCAGCGTTGCCCAGCAGGGGGTCGGCGAGCAGTACTTC.